A single sample gave rise to the 30 T cell receptor beta chains below, sequenced in a study of beta chain features in type 1 diabetes. Study-level points and caveats: A moderate, significant TCRB CDR3 shortening appeared in type 1 diabetes across four CD4+ subsets.

These receptors have no known antigen. cDNA synthesis used the whole RNA isolate, giving expressed TCRB sequences. Sequenced by immunoSEQ multiplex PCR; TCRdb stores in-frame clones only, minus some. The sample has 300,000 to 350,000 clones, around 9.3% seen once. Specimen: central memory CD4+ T cells from blood. Receptors were obtained from a man aged 25-40 years with type 1 diabetes.

This clone turned up a few times. The chain uses TRBV28 and TRBJ1-2; no firm D call. The CDR3 runs to 14 residues. Germline V CDR1 and CDR2: MDHEN, SYDVKM. Trimming cost V 5 bases and J 12 bases, with 22 bases left between them. In DNA form, the CDR3 reads TGTGCCAGCAGTCCTCACGACGGGCTCGGTAGTCACACCTTC. It translates to CASSPHDGLGSHTF.

The rearrangement joins TRBV7-2 to TRBJ1-1; D is perhaps TRBD1 (6 bases). Trimming cost V 1 base and J 8 bases, with 14 bases left between them. CDR1 is SGHTA and CDR2 is FQGNSA in the germline V gene. The CDR3 spans 14 residues. Here the CDR3 DNA reads TGTGCCAGCAGCTTAGGCCCCTACAGGGTAGAAGCTTTCTTT. As protein: CASSLGPYRVEAFF. Looking up the rest from reference TRBV7-2 and TRBJ1-1 gives the full variable domain: GAGVSQSPSNKVTEKGKDVELRCDPISGHTALYWYRQSLGQGLEFLIYFQGNSAPDKSGLPSDRFSAERTGGSVSTLTIQRTQQEDSAVYLCASSLGPYRVEAFFGQGTRLTVV.

The chain employs TRBV5-6 and TRBJ1-6; 9 bases are a match to TRBD1. The CDR3 has 16 amino acids. V lost 4 bases, J lost 10 bases, and 12 bases stayed unmatched. The germline CDR1 and CDR2 sequences are SGHDT and YYEEEE. The CDR3 protein is CASSEGTGLRGSPLHF. The CDR3 DNA is TGTGCCAGCAGCGAAGGGACAGGGCTCCGCGGCTCACCCCTCCACTTT.

The chain recombines TRBV28 with TRBJ2-3, with 8 bases matching TRBD1. The CDR3 consists of 16 residues. Trimming removed 4 bases from V and 2 bases from J; junction bases left unmatched: 8. CDR1 is MDHEN and CDR2 is SYDVKM in the germline V gene. CDR3 coding DNA: TGTGCCAGCAGTTCCAAGGACAGGGTTCCCACAGATACGCAGTATTTT. As protein: CASSSKDRVPTDTQYF.

This clone showed up just a few times. This chain links TRBV10-3 with TRBJ1-6; TRBD1 might be the D (5 bases). Germline V gene sequence: CDR1 ENHRY, CDR2 SYGVKD. This CDR3 comprises 17 residues. Trimming shortened V by 4 bases and J by 6 bases, and 19 bases separated the two germline ends. The CDR3 region has the DNA TGTGCCATCAGTGGGGGTCAGGCCCGACAGAGTAATTCACCCCTCCACTTT. Amino acids: CAISGGQARQSNSPLHF.

The chain employs TRBV6-5 and TRBJ2-1, with 11 positions matching TRBD2. V gave up 2 bases and J gave up 9 bases; unmatched junction bases: 9. The V gene's germline CDR1 is MNHEY and CDR2 SVGAGI. This CDR3 has 16 residues. The CDR3 DNA reads TGTGCCAGCAGTTACCGTAGCGGGGGGGCCGTCCGTGAGCAGTTCTTC. Amino acid sequence: CASSYRSGGAVREQFF.

The genes are TRBV27 and TRBJ2-7, with D hard to call. Trimming took off 1 base at V and 1 base at J, with 5 bases between the two ends. The CDR3 is made up of 13 amino acids. CDR1 MNHEY and CDR2 SMNVEV come from the germline V gene (reference sequence). CDR3 DNA sequence: TGTGCCAGCAGTTTATGGGGTTCCTACGAGCAGTACTTC. It is translated as CASSLWGSYEQYF.

This chain connects TRBV4-3 to TRBJ1-6; perhaps TRBD1 as D (6 bases). The germline V gene has CDR1 LGHNA and CDR2 YSLEER. The CDR3 sequence is 15 residues long. Trimming shortened V by 4 bases and J by 8 bases, and 15 bases separated the two germline ends. This chain's CDR3 is CASSRQGIADSPLHF. The CDR3 bases are TGCGCCAGCAGCCGGCAGGGGATCGCTGATTCACCCCTCCACTTT.

V is TRBV6-6 and J is TRBJ1-1, with D unclear. Trimming pared 5 bases from V and 1 base from J, leaving 8 bases between. CDR1 and CDR2 (germline): MNHNY, SVGAGI (reference sequence). CDR3 length equals 13 residues. This CDR3 is CASSRPTNTEAFF. In DNA, the CDR3 is TGTGCCAGCAGTCGCCCGACGAACACTGAAGCTTTCTTT.

The V gene is TRBV30, the J gene TRBJ2-3; TRBD2 matches at 8 bases. From germline, CDR1 is GTSNPN and CDR2 SVGIG (reference sequence). The CDR3 sequence is 14 residues long. Losses at the gene ends were 3 bases for V and 1 base for J; bases not matched to a gene: 3. Written as DNA, the CDR3 is TGTGCCTGGAGAATGACTAGCGGCACAGATACGCAGTATTTT. Residues: CAWRMTSGTDTQYF.

This clone appeared a few times. The gene calls are TRBV5-1 and TRBJ2-5, with unresolved D. V gave up 3 bases and J gave up 2 bases, with 14 bases separating them. The CDR3 is 15 residues long. The germline V gene encodes CDR1 SGHRS and CDR2 YFSETQ. The CDR3 coding sequence is TGCGCCAGCAGCTGGGCTGGTGTAGGTCAAGAGACCCAGTACTTC. Amino acids: CASSWAGVGQETQYF.

The V call is TRBV14, the J call TRBJ2-4; D is perhaps TRBD1 (5 bases). Looked up from germline, CDR1 is SGHDN and CDR2 is FVKESK. Trimming removed 5 bases at V and 0 bases at J, with 11 bases between. The CDR3 is 15 amino acids. CDR3: CASSGSGLAKNIQYF. DNA of the CDR3: TGTGCCAGCAGCGGGTCAGGGCTAGCCAAAAACATTCAGTACTTC.

The chain uses TRBV29-1 and TRBJ2-3; 12 bases are a match to TRBD2. The CDR3 covers 15 residues. The V gene end was trimmed by 2 bases and the J gene end by 5 bases; junction bases not matched to a gene: 5. Germline V gives CDR1 SQVTM, CDR2 ANQGSEA. CDR3 coding DNA: TGCAGCGTTGAAACTAGCGGGGGGCCCGGAGATACGCAGTATTTT. It encodes CSVETSGGPGDTQYF.

This chain links TRBV30 with TRBJ1-1; 8 positions agree with TRBD1. This CDR3 is built from 15 residues. Germline assignment: CDR1 GTSNPN and CDR2 SVGIG (reference sequence). Losses at the gene ends were 3 bases for V and 0 bases for J; bases not matched to a gene: 6. The CDR3 coding sequence is TGTGCCTGGAGACTACGGACAGGGATGAACACTGAAGCTTTCTTT. This sequence encodes CAWRLRTGMNTEAFF.

This rearrangement joins TRBV4-3 to TRBJ1-2; tentative D call: TRBD1 (6 bases). This CDR3 is built from 16 residues. The germline CDR1 and CDR2 sequences are LGHNA and YSLEER. With 0 bases removed from V and 4 bases from J, the gap between germline ends came to 15 bases. The CDR3 region is CASSQDYNRAGYGYTF. CDR3 in DNA: TGCGCCAGCAGCCAAGATTACAACAGGGCGGGCTATGGCTACACCTTC.

The chain employs TRBV7-9 and TRBJ1-1, with D perhaps matching TRBD1 (5 bases). Germline CDR1 and CDR2: SEHNR and FQNEAQ (reference sequence). V lost 3 bases and J 5 bases, leaving 13 bases between the germline ends. This CDR3 comprises 14 residues. CDR3 amino acids: CASSLGAGRTEAFF. CDR3 nucleotides: TGTGCCAGCAGCTTGGGAGCAGGGAGAACTGAAGCTTTCTTT.

This rearrangement joins TRBV29-1 to TRBJ2-7, with D perhaps matching TRBD1 (5 bases). This CDR3 comprises 13 residues. Germline V lookup: CDR1 SQVTM, CDR2 ANQGSEA. Trimming removed 6 bases from V and 1 base from J, with 13 bases in between. CDR3 sequence (DNA): TGCAGCGTCCACAGGTCGGGTTCCTACGAGCAGTACTTC. Encoded protein: CSVHRSGSYEQYF.

The gene calls are TRBV4-3 and TRBJ1-1; no firm D call. The CDR3 length is 18 residues. CDR1 and CDR2 (germline): LGHNA, YSLEER. Trimming shortened V by 0 bases and J by 0 bases, and 17 bases separated the two germline ends. CDR3 DNA: TGCGCCAGCAGCCAAGAGGGCCGCGGGGTTGGAATGAACACTGAAGCTTTCTTT. This sequence encodes CASSQEGRGVGMNTEAFF.

A few counts support this clone. CDR3 sequence reads: CASSERDRADEQYF. The CDR3 region has the DNA TGTGCCAGCAGTGAAAGGGACAGGGCCGACGAGCAGTACTTC. This chain links TRBV2 with TRBJ2-5; TRBD1 matches at 9 bases. The tail of the sequence fits TRBJ2-7 better, so the J call may be wrong. The germline V gene has CDR1 SNHLY and CDR2 FYNNEI. The CDR3 has 14 residues.

The chain joins TRBV7-9 to TRBJ2-5; D is ambiguous. The length of the CDR3 is 15 residues. Deletions cut 3 bases from V and 3 bases from J, with 14 bases between. The germline gives CDR1 SEHNR, CDR2 FQNEAQ (reference sequence). The CDR3 nucleotides are TGTGCCAGCAGCTTCTTCAGGACCGTGGAAGAGACCCAGTACTTC. Translated, it gives CASSFFRTVEETQYF.

The chain couples TRBV29-1 to TRBJ1-2; weak D call: TRBD1 (6 bases). CDR1 and CDR2 (germline): SQVTM, ANQGSEA. There are 12 residues in the CDR3. The V gene lost 5 bases and the J gene lost 5 bases, with 12 bases spanning the gap. CDR3 protein: CSVPGQKYGYTF. CDR3 DNA sequence: TGCAGCGTTCCAGGACAGAAGTATGGCTACACCTTC.

The CDR3 DNA follows: TGTGCCACCAGCAGAGAGCTCAGGGACTATGGCTACACCTTC. This sequence encodes CATSRELRDYGYTF. The V and J genes are TRBV15 and TRBJ1-2; a weak D match, TRBD1 (5 bases). V lost 0 bases and J 3 bases, leaving 8 bases between the germline ends. The length of the CDR3 is 14 residues. Germline V gene lookup returns CDR1 LNHNV and CDR2 YYDKDF (reference sequence).

This clone was observed a handful of times. This chain joins TRBV19 and TRBJ2-7; 7 bases match TRBD2. Trimming removed 3 bases from V and 1 base from J; junction bases left unmatched: 3. The germline gives CDR1 LNHDA, CDR2 SQIVND (reference sequence). The CDR3 is 14 amino acids. In DNA form, the CDR3 reads TGTGCCAGTAGTATTGGCGGGGGTTCCTACGAGCAGTACTTC. This sequence encodes CASSIGGGSYEQYF.

This clone appeared a few times. The chain joins TRBV7-9 to TRBJ2-7; TRBD1 might be the D (6 bases). Trimming removed 1 base from V and 5 bases from J, with 15 bases in between. In germline, CDR1 is SEHNR, CDR2 FQNEAQ (reference sequence). This CDR3 comprises 15 residues. This CDR3 is CASSLDGTPSHEQYF. CDR3 in DNA: TGTGCCAGCAGCTTAGACGGGACACCTTCCCACGAGCAGTACTTC. Full variable domain (outside the CDR3, taken from reference TRBV7-9 and TRBJ2-7): DTGVSQNPRHKITKRGQNVTFRCDPISEHNRLYWYRQTLGQGPEFLTYFQNEAQLEKSRLLSDRFSAERPKGSFSTLEIQRTEQGDSAMYLCASSLDGTPSHEQYFGPGTRLTVT.

The chain uses TRBV9 and TRBJ2-3; D unclear. V was clipped by 0 bases and J by 0 bases, with 2 bases between them. Germline V gives CDR1 SGDLS, CDR2 YYNGEE. The CDR3 contains 13 residues. Here the CDR3 reads CASSVVSTDTQYF. CDR3 in DNA: TGTGCCAGCAGCGTAGTGAGCACAGATACGCAGTATTTT.

The chain is built from TRBV7-2 and TRBJ2-4; tentatively, D is TRBD2 (7 bases). Between the trimmed V and J ends, which lost 0 bases and 5 bases, there was a span of 14 bases. CDR1 and CDR2 (germline): SGHTA, FQGNSA. The CDR3 has 16 residues. CDR3 in DNA: TGTGCCAGCAGCTTAGCGCTGGCGGGGGCTCAAAACATTCAGTACTTC. This gives the protein CASSLALAGAQNIQYF.

V is TRBV4-3 and J is TRBJ1-5, with TRBD1 matching 8 bases. Germline CDR1 and CDR2: LGHNA and YSLEER. This CDR3 comprises 18 residues. Trimming at V came to 6 bases and at J to 0 bases, leaving 13 bases not matched to a gene. The CDR3: CASRPRTGWGYSNQPQHF. The CDR3 nucleotides are TGCGCCAGCAGGCCCCGGACAGGGTGGGGTTATAGCAATCAGCCCCAGCATTTT.

This clone has only a few counts. The CDR3 here is CASSLGWGENTEAFF. The DNA of the CDR3 is TGCGCCAGCAGCTTGGGATGGGGCGAGAACACTGAAGCTTTCTTT. The chain combines TRBV5-1 with TRBJ1-1; D might be TRBD1 (5 bases). This CDR3 spans 15 amino acids. Deletions cut 0 bases from V and 1 base from J, with 10 bases between. In germline, CDR1 is SGHRS, CDR2 YFSETQ.

This sequence joins TRBV7-8 and TRBJ1-5; D gene uncertain. This CDR3 has 13 residues. The V gene lost 4 bases and the J gene lost 6 bases, with 10 bases spanning the gap. Germline CDR1 reads SGHVS; CDR2 reads FQNEAQ. The CDR3 loop reads CASSSAEAQPQHF. In DNA form, the CDR3 reads TGTGCCAGCAGCTCGGCTGAAGCTCAGCCCCAGCATTTT.

In its sample, this clone was seen many times. This sequence joins TRBV19 and TRBJ1-5; D is unclear. The V gene lost 4 bases and the J gene lost 7 bases, with 20 bases spanning the gap. Germline CDR1 and CDR2: LNHDA and SQIVND (reference sequence). This CDR3 spans 16 amino acids. The CDR3 here is CASSTNTGGSAQPQHF. The CDR3 coding sequence is TGTGCCAGTAGTACAAATACCGGAGGGTCGGCGCAGCCCCAGCATTTT.